The clone carrying this T cell receptor beta chain was found many times. This record comes from a study of identical twins. Using its own MiXCR run on the 5' RACE reads, TCRdb lists one record per CDR3 protein. The sample holds more than 1.5 million distinct CDR3 sequences, under 35% seen once. CDR1 and CDR2 from the germline V gene are WSHSY and SAAADI. The V gene end was trimmed by 8 bases and the J gene end by 7 bases; junction bases not matched to a gene: 2. The CDR3 loop spans 11 amino acids. Specimen: cord blood. The origin of this receptor is a newborn girl in good health. The J gene is TRBJ2-1, the V gene TRBV10-2, with 7 bases fitting TRBD2. CDR3 sequence (DNA): TGCGCCAGCGGGGGGGGAAATGAGCAGTTCTTC. Encoded protein: CASGGGNEQFF.